This T cell receptor beta chain was found in a study of graft-versus-host responses after intestinal transplantation. Study-wide context: Transplants were multivisceral, liver-intestinal, or isolated intestinal. Broader study findings: Allografts of one patient group, those with graft-donor T cell macrochimerism, had high graft-versus-host to host-versus-graft clonal ratios. Early post-transplant HvG declines showed an association with peak circulating GvH clone levels. In recipient marrow, GvH clones were found, and some appeared first in ileum or blood.

CDR1 is SGHRS, CDR2 YFSETQ, per germline. The CDR3 has 16 residues. V lost 1 base to trimming and J lost 6 bases; unmatched junction nucleotides: 9. Intraepithelial plus lamina propria lymphocytes were released by processing graft tissue. Assay used: immunoSEQ multiplex PCR; TCRdb lists only in-frame clones, some missing. The sample consists of 9,000 to 13,000 clones, roughly three quarters of them appearing once. To note about this clone: Its antigen is undetermined.

This clonotype originated in a human patient who received an intestinal transplant, so some T cells may come from the graft donor. The chain combines TRBV5-1 with TRBJ2-2; 7 bases line up with TRBD2. The material was ileum tissue, obtained 23 days after intestinal transplant. The DNA for the CDR3 is TGCGCCAGCAGCTTGAGGACGGCGGGAGCGGCCGGGGAGCTGTTTTTT. Translated: CASSLRTAGAAGELFF.